This T cell receptor beta chain emerged from a study of shared clonotypes between healthy human individuals. This clone was seen at least ten times. Other DNA variants within this sample encode the same CDR3. Original processing methods: ImmunoSEQ only sent back junction sequences with no quality scores, so filtering was done differently. TCRdb's table, derived via immunoSEQ multiplex PCR, lists solely in-frame clones and lacks some. D and trimming were read from the DNA, whereas the V and J calls and clone size are those reported in that table. The table shows some 470,000 clones, with 76% occurring only once. Genomic DNA for unsorted samples was obtained from around 94 million PBMCs. V dropped 2 bases and J dropped 11; count of bases not matched to a gene: 5. CDR1 is SGHDN and CDR2 is FVKESK in the germline V gene. CDR3 length: 13 residues.

The clonotype comes from a woman aged 40 to 49 in good health. Some clones in this sample may be carry-over from other donors' samples. The V gene is TRBV14, the J gene TRBJ2-2; TRBD2 agrees at 7 bases. The source material was PBMCs. The DNA of the CDR3 is TGTGCCAGCAGCCAACAACTAGCGAGCGAGCTGTTTTTT. Amino acid sequence: CASSQQLASELFF.